The 31 T cell receptor beta chains below were found in one sample sequenced in a study of CXCR3-negative and CXCR3-positive naive CD8 T cells. Broader study findings: The study found more hydrophobic TRB CDR3s in CXCR3-positive naive cells than in CXCR3-negative naive cells.

Their cognate antigens are unknown. The authors prepared UMI-labeled TRB cDNA libraries by 5' RACE. TCRdb re-analyzed the 5' RACE reads; it lists each CDR3 protein once, without DNA. The listing contains some 64,000 distinct CDR3 sequences. Source material: naive CXCR3+ CD8+ T cells from blood. Subset meaning: CD45RO-CCR7+CD27+CD95- naive CD8+ T cells expressing CXCR3 (TNR3+). The receptors shown here come from a human donor in good health. Some clones in this sample may be carry-over from other donors' samples.

The rearrangement uses TRBV7-9 and TRBJ2-5. This CDR3 region has 14 residues. CDR1 is SEHNR, CDR2 FQNEAQ, per germline (reference sequence). This chain's CDR3 is CASSLANLEETQYF.

The chain recombines TRBV6-2 or TRBV6-3 with TRBJ2-3; TCRdb outputs TRBD1, but without DNA this stays unchecked. Germline lookup yields CDR1 MNHEY and CDR2 SVGEGT. This CDR3 comprises 14 residues. CDR3 sequence reads: CASSSPPRSDTQYF.

This chain joins TRBV4-2 and TRBJ1-5; TCRdb's D call, TRBD1, is unchecked because there is no DNA. The germline V gene has CDR1 LGHNA and CDR2 YNFKEQ. This CDR3 is built from 15 residues. CDR3 residues: CASSPETGINQPQHF.

The chain joins TRBV4-1 to TRBJ1-2. Germline V lookup: CDR1 MGHRA, CDR2 YSYEKL. The CDR3 has 16 amino acids. The CDR3 sequence: CASSQDRGRGIGGYTF.

The chain couples TRBV13 to TRBJ2-7; TCRdb returns TRBD2, unconfirmable since there is no DNA. There are 14 residues in the CDR3. Germline V gene sequence: CDR1 PRHDT, CDR2 FYEKMQ (reference sequence). CDR3 sequence: CASSLRGFSNEQYF.

The chain employs TRBV23-1 and TRBJ2-7; TCRdb gives TRBD1 as the D gene, but with no DNA this cannot be confirmed. TRBV23-1 is assigned to the ORF class and has an uncertain function. The CDR3 has 16 amino acids. This chain's CDR3 is CASSPLPGQTFNEQYF.

J is TRBJ2-1 and V is TRBV25-1. CDR3 length: 15 amino acids. Germline assignment: CDR1 MGHDK and CDR2 SYGVNS. The CDR3 sequence is CASSVPGSSYNEQFF.

The V gene is TRBV28, the J gene TRBJ2-5; TCRdb indicates TRBD2, and absent DNA this call remains unverified. The CDR3 has 12 amino acids. Germline CDR1 is MDHEN and CDR2 is SYDVKM. CDR3 loop: CASLAGHETQYF.

The chain is built from TRBV3-1 and TRBJ1-1; TCRdb's D call, TRBD1, is unchecked because there is no DNA. The CDR3 extends over 16 amino acids. Per germline, CDR1 LGHDT and CDR2 YNNKEL (reference sequence). The CDR3 reads CASSQERTGTNTEAFF.

The chain recombines TRBV23-1 with TRBJ1-2. TRBV23-1 is reported as an ORF; its role is uncertain. CDR3 length: 16 residues. CDR3 protein: CASSPWVRTENYGYTF.

This rearrangement joins TRBV29-1 to TRBJ2-2; TCRdb names TRBD2, which stays unverified in the absence of DNA. CDR1 SQVTM and CDR2 ANQGSEA come from the germline V gene. CDR3 length equals 18 residues. CDR3 protein: CSVEERTSGGAVTGELFF.

The rearrangement links TRBV28 to TRBJ2-7; TCRdb's D gene call, TRBD1, goes unchecked for lack of DNA. CDR3 length: 14 amino acids. Germline CDR1 is MDHEN and CDR2 is SYDVKM. CDR3 amino acids: CASSTTTGDYEQYF.

The chain has TRBV12-3 or TRBV12-4 and TRBJ2-7; checking the TCRdb D call of TRBD2 is not possible without DNA. The CDR3 extends over 17 amino acids. Here the CDR3 reads CASLRTSGGGGTYEQYF.

This clonotype is identified as large (0.1 to 1%) from frequency. The V call is TRBV20-1, the J call TRBJ1-1. This CDR3 is built from 12 residues. The germline CDR1 and CDR2 sequences are DFQATT and SNEGSKA (reference sequence). The CDR3 here is CSAPSGVTEAFF.

The chain uses TRBV20-1 and TRBJ1-1. The CDR3 spans 13 residues. Germline V gives CDR1 DFQATT, CDR2 SNEGSKA (reference sequence). The chain's CDR3 is CSAQPVKNTEAFF.

This chain connects TRBV10-3 to TRBJ2-3. The CDR3 has 12 amino acids. Germline values: CDR1 ENHRY, CDR2 SYGVKD. CDR3 region: CAIRPDTDTQYF.

V and J are TRBV7-9 and TRBJ1-2; the D gene TCRdb calls, TRBD1, cannot be checked with no DNA. The length of the CDR3 is 13 residues. Germline V gives CDR1 SEHNR, CDR2 FQNEAQ (reference sequence). CDR3 protein: CASSFRGANGYTF.

The chain is built from TRBV6-5 and TRBJ2-7; TCRdb gives TRBD1 as the D gene, but with no DNA this cannot be confirmed. The CDR3 extends over 13 amino acids. The germline CDR1 and CDR2 sequences are MNHEY and SVGAGI. This chain's CDR3 is CASSYSGAYEQYF.

The chain joins TRBV4-1 to TRBJ2-1; checking the TCRdb D call of TRBD2 is not possible without DNA. CDR3 length: 17 amino acids. Germline V CDR1 and CDR2: MGHRA, YSYEKL. CDR3 region: CASSQDPLAGGLSEQFF.

CDR3: CASRGGTSGYNEQFF. The rearrangement joins TRBV7-8 to TRBJ2-1; the D gene TCRdb calls, TRBD2, cannot be checked with no DNA. CDR3 length: 15 residues. Per germline, CDR1 SGHVS and CDR2 FQNEAQ.

The chain joins TRBV6-5 to TRBJ1-2. Germline loops: CDR1 MNHEY, CDR2 SVGAGI. This CDR3 contains 14 residues. The CDR3 sequence is CATSERDPTYGYTF.

The rearrangement uses TRBV5-5 and TRBJ2-1; TCRdb indicates TRBD2, and absent DNA this call remains unverified. The CDR3 is 15 residues long. Germline values: CDR1 SGHKS, CDR2 YYEKEE (reference sequence). The CDR3 loop is CASSWGLAGYNEQFF.

The chain employs TRBV7-2 and TRBJ1-5; TCRdb's D call of TRBD1 is untestable without DNA. Looked up from germline, CDR1 is SGHTA and CDR2 is FQGNSA. The CDR3 has 14 amino acids. CDR3 region: CASSLAGEGQPQHF.

The chain has TRBV5-1 and TRBJ2-7; lacking DNA, the TRBD1 call made by TCRdb goes unchecked. This CDR3 has 13 amino acids. Germline V gives CDR1 SGHRS, CDR2 YFSETQ. The CDR3 sequence: CASSSGTGEEQYF.

This rearrangement joins TRBV6-5 to TRBJ2-7; TCRdb proposes TRBD2, but this gene call is untestable without DNA. In germline, CDR1 is MNHEY, CDR2 SVGAGI. The CDR3 loop spans 17 amino acids. The CDR3 spells CASSYSHSSGEFYEQYF.

The rearrangement uses TRBV12-3 or TRBV12-4 and TRBJ1-2. The CDR3 has 11 residues. The CDR3 here is CASSFGDGYTF.

The CDR3 reads CSARAVSSYEQYF. The rearrangement joins TRBV20-1 to TRBJ2-7. CDR1 and CDR2 (germline): DFQATT, SNEGSKA (reference sequence). The CDR3 is made up of 13 amino acids.

This chain links TRBV20-1 with TRBJ2-7; no DNA is available, so the TRBD1 call from TCRdb remains unchecked. The CDR3 is made up of 12 amino acids. CDR1 and CDR2 from the germline V gene are DFQATT and SNEGSKA (reference sequence). CDR3 loop: CSARQGLYEQYF.

V gene TRBV12-3 or TRBV12-4 combines with J gene TRBJ1-2; TCRdb lists TRBD1, though no DNA is available to test this call. The CDR3 sequence is 13 residues long. CDR3 residues: CASTLGTGVGYTF.

The genes are TRBV5-5 and TRBJ2-5; TCRdb's D call of TRBD1 is untestable without DNA. CDR1 is SGHKS and CDR2 is YYEKEE in the germline V gene (reference sequence). The CDR3 length is 17 residues. The CDR3 sequence is CASNILQDSSVQETQYF.

The chain recombines TRBV9 with TRBJ2-7. CDR1 is SGDLS and CDR2 is YYNGEE in the germline V gene. The CDR3 is made up of 13 amino acids. Here the CDR3 reads CASSVGFVSEQYF.